This T cell receptor (beta chain) was sequenced during a study of long-term antiretroviral therapy in people with HIV. Study outcomes and limitations: Diversity remained lower than transplant donor controls, even though it increased after ART.

Germline CDR1 and CDR2: SGHDT and YYEEEE. V gave up 1 base and J gave up 3 bases, with 8 bases separating them. This CDR3 has 13 amino acids. This clone has a handful of counts. The antigen remains unidentified. A v3.0 immunoSEQ assay was performed at survey level. TCRdb's copy holds only in-frame clones and misses some; the assay was immunoSEQ multiplex PCR. The sample lists approximately 11,000 clones; roughly four fifths were seen once. Material: unsorted PBMCs, obtained 1.8 years after starting antiretroviral therapy. The receptor comes from a man aged 35-49 years with HIV. This chain uses TRBV5-6 with TRBJ2-7; D is unresolved. CDR3 sequence: CASSLSYGYEQYF. CDR3 coding DNA: TGTGCCAGCAGCTTGTCGTATGGCTACGAGCAGTACTTC.